This paragraph covers one TCR beta chain sequence. Its antigen remains unknown. Trimming removed 8 bases from V and 8 bases from J, with 12 bases in between. Germline V gives CDR1 LNHNV, CDR2 YYDKDF (reference sequence). The CDR3 is 12 amino acids. This sample stems from a study of T-cell memory formation after mild COVID-19. Across the study: Each donor largely had its own TCR clusters. Study observations and caveats: CD4/CD8 balance held among clones contracting day 15 to 85, and later expanders leaned CD4+. A subset of responding clones appeared in pre-infection memory, suggesting cross-reactive memory joined. The CD4+ clones that contracted clustered mainly within CM and EM, and the CD8+ clones concentrated in EMRA.

TCRdb analysed the 5' RACE reads with MiXCR anew, one entry per CDR3 protein. The top ten clones hold around 27% of a sample with approximately 100,000 distinct CDR3 sequences, roughly an eighth of them seen once. The source material was PBMCs or a T cell subset sorted from them (not recorded which). V gene TRBV15 combines with J gene TRBJ1-4; TRBD1 is a possible D gene (5 bases). This TCR was recovered from an adult woman who had mild COVID-19 (a few samples of this study predate the infection). Cell type and time point are not known. CDR3 sequence: CATAGAGEKLFF. For the CDR3, the DNA is TGTGCCACCGCTGGGGCAGGCGAAAAACTGTTTTTT.